This entry features one T cell receptor beta chain sequence. Its antigen is not identified. With 8 bases clipped from V and 8 bases from J, the junction kept 7 bases outside the gene matches. Germline-derived CDR1 and CDR2 are ENHRY and SYGVKD. CDR3 size: 13 residues. This sample is drawn from a study of cytomegalovirus exposure and HLA in healthy donors. Study observations and caveats: The authors enumerated 150 to 200 TCR beta chains as linked to cytomegalovirus. In all likelihood, a cluster of highly shared sequence variants was a sequencing artifact. Reported findings show TCR beta sequences accurately forecast HLA-A and HLA-B alleles in most subjects.

The PCR used 60 Vbeta and 13 Jbeta primers. Generated by immunoSEQ multiplex PCR, the TCRdb table keeps only in-frame clones and is missing some. The sample lists approximately 180,000 clones, roughly 86% seen once, with around 4.9% in the top ten. V is TRBV10-3 and J is TRBJ2-1; TRBD2 matches at 9 bases. This TCR derives from a girl aged 10-17 years in good health and CMV-seropositive. Sequencing was performed on PBMCs. CDR3 coding DNA: TGTGCCATCCGCAGTGGCGGGGGGGATGAGCAGTTCTTC. It yields the protein CAIRSGGGDEQFF.